This TCR beta chain comes out of a study of cytomegalovirus exposure and HLA in healthy donors. Study conclusions and caveats: The study flagged around 150 TCR beta chains as cytomegalovirus-associated.

Primers: 60 Vbeta forward and 13 Jbeta reverse. The repertoire was sequenced with immunoSEQ multiplex PCR; TCRdb's copy has only in-frame clones and lacks some. The sample shows about 93,000 clones, roughly 80% of them seen only once. Deletions cut 2 bases from V and 7 bases from J, with 13 bases between. The CDR3 contains 13 residues. Germline values: CDR1 SGHRS, CDR2 YFSETQ. Concerning this clone itself: As yet, its antigen is unknown.

The sequencing sample was made of PBMCs. The sequence came from a boy aged 5-17 years in good health and CMV-seronegative. This chain uses TRBV5-1 with TRBJ2-7; unclear D gene. The CDR3 DNA reads as TGCGCCAGCAGCTTAACTAATGTTGGTGAGCAGTACTTC. Encoded protein: CASSLTNVGEQYF.